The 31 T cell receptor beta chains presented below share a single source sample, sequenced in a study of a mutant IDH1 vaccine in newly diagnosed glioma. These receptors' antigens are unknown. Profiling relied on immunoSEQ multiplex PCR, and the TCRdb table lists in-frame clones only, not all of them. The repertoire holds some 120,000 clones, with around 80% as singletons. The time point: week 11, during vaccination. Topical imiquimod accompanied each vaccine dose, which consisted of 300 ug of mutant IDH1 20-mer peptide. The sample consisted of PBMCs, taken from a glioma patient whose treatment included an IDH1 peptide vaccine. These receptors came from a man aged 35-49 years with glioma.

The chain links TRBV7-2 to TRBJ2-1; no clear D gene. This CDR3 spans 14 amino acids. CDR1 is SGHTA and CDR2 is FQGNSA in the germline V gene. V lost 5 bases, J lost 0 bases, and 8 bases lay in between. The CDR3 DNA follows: TGTGCCAGCAGCGCGGCGAGCTCCTACAATGAGCAGTTCTTC. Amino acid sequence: CASSAASSYNEQFF.

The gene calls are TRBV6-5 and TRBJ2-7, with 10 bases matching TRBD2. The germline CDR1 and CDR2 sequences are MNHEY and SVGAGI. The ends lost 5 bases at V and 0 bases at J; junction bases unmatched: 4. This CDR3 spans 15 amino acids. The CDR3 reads CASSQIAGGSYEQYF. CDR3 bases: TGTGCCAGCAGTCAGATAGCGGGGGGCTCCTACGAGCAGTACTTC.

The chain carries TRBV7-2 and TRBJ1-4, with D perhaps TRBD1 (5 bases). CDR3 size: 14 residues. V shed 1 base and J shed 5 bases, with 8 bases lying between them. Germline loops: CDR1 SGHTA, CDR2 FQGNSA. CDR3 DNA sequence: TGTGCCAGCAGCTTAGTCGGGGGGAATGAAAAACTGTTTTTT. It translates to CASSLVGGNEKLFF.

CDR3 nucleotides: TGCGCCAGCAGCCAAGTCGGCAGGCCCTATGGCTACACCTTC. It encodes CASSQVGRPYGYTF. The chain couples TRBV4-3 to TRBJ1-2; D is unclear. V was shortened by 1 base and J by 4 bases, with 10 bases between the two germline ends. Germline V lookup: CDR1 LGHNA, CDR2 YSLEER. The CDR3 consists of 14 residues.

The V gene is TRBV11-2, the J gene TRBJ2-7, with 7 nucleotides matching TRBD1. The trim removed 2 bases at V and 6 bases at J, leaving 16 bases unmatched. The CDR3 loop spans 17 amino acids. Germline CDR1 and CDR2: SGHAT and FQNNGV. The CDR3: CASSLSYRQGKASEQYF. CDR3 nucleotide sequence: TGTGCCAGCAGCTTATCCTACCGACAGGGTAAAGCGAGCGAGCAGTACTTC.

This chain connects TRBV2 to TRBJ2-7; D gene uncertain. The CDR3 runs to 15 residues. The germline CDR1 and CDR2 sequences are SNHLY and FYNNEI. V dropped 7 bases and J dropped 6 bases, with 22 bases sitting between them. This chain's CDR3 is CASTLPGIRTTEQYF. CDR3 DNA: TGTGCCAGCACCCTCCCCGGAATCCGTACGACCGAGCAGTACTTC.

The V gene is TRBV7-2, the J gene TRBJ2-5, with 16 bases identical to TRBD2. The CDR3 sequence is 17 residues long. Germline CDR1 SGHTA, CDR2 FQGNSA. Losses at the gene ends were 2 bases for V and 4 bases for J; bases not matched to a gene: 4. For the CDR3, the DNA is TGTGCCAGCAGCTTATACGGGACTAGCGGGGGGGCAGAGACCCAGTACTTC. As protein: CASSLYGTSGGAETQYF.

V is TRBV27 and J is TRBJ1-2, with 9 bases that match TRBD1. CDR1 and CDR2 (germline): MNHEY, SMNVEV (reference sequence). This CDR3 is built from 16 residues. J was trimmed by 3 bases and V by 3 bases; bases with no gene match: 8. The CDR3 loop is CASSFDGDRAHYGYTF. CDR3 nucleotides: TGTGCCAGCAGTTTTGACGGGGACAGGGCACACTATGGCTACACCTTC.

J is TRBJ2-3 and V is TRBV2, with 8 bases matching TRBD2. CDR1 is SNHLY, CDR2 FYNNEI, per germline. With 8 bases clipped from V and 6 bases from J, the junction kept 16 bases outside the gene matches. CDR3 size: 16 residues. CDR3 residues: CASHLDGAGVGDTQYF. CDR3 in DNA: TGTGCCAGCCACCTGGATGGAGCGGGAGTCGGGGATACGCAGTATTTT.

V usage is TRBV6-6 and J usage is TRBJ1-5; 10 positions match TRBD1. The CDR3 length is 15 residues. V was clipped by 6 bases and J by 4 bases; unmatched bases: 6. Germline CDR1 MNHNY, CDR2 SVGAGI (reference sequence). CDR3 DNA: TGTGCCAGCAGCCTCCCGGACAGGGGGAATCAGCCCCAGCATTTT. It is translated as CASSLPDRGNQPQHF.

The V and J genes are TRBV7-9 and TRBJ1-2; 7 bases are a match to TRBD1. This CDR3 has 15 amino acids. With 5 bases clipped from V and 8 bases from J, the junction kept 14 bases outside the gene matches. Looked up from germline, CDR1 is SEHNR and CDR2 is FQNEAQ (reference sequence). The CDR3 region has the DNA TGTGCCAGCAGCCTCTCGACAGGGCGTAGGGTCGGCTACACCTTC. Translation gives CASSLSTGRRVGYTF.

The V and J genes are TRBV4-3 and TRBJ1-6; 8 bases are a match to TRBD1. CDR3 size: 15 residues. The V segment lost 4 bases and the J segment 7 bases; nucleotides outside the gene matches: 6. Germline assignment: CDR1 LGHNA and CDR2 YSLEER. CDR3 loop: CASSRTTGGNSPLHF. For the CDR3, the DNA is TGCGCCAGCAGCCGTACAACAGGGGGGAATTCACCCCTCCACTTT.

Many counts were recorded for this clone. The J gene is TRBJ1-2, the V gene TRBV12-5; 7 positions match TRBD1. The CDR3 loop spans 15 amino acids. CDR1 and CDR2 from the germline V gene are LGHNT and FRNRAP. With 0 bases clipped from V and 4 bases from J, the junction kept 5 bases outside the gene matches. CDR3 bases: TGTGCTAGTGGTTTGGTACAAGGGACAGTCTATGGCTACACCTTC. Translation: CASGLVQGTVYGYTF.

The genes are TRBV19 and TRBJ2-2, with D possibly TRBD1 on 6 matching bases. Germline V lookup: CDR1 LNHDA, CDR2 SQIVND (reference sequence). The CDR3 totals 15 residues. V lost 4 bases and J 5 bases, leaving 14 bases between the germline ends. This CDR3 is CASSTKARGTGELFF. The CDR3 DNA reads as TGTGCCAGTAGTACGAAGGCCAGGGGTACCGGGGAGCTGTTTTTT.

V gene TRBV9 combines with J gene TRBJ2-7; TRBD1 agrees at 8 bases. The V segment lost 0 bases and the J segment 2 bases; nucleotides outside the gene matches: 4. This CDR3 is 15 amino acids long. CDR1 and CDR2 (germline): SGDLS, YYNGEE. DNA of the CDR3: TGTGCCAGCAGCGTAGGTATACAGGGGGCCTACGAGCAGTACTTC. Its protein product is CASSVGIQGAYEQYF.

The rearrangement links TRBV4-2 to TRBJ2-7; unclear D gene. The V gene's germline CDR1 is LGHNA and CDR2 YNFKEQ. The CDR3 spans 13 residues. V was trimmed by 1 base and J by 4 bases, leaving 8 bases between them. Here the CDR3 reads CASSQVGRYEQYF. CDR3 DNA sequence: TGTGCCAGCAGCCAAGTTGGTCGATACGAGCAGTACTTC.

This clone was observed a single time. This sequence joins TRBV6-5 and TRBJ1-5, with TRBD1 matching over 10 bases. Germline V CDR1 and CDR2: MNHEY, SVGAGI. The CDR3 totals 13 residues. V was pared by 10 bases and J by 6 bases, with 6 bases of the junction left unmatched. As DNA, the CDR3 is TGTGCCACCGGACAGGGGGTCAGTCAGCCCCAGCATTTT. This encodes CATGQGVSQPQHF.

CDR3 nucleotides: TGTGCCAGTAGTATCGGGCAGGAAACCTACGAGCAGTACTTC. Its translation: CASSIGQETYEQYF. The chain recombines TRBV19 with TRBJ2-5, with unresolved D. The J call may be in error: the DNA end matches TRBJ2-7 better. The germline V gene has CDR1 LNHDA and CDR2 SQIVND (reference sequence). The CDR3 has 14 residues.

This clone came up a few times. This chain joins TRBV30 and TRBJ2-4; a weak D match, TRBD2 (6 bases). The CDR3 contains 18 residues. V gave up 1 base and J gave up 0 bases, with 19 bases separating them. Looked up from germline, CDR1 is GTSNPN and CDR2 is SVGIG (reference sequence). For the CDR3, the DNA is TGTGCCTGGAGTGCGGGGGTCCTTTCCTCTTTAGCCAAAAACATTCAGTACTTC. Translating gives CAWSAGVLSSLAKNIQYF.

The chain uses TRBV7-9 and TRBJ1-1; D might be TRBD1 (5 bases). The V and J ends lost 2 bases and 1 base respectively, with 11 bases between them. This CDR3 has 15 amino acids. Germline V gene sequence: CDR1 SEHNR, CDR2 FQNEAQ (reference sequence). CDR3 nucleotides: TGTGCCAGCAGCTTAAAACAGGCTCGGAACACTGAAGCTTTCTTT. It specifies CASSLKQARNTEAFF.

The CDR3 is CASSLYKGAKNEQYF. The CDR3 bases are TGTGCCAGTAGCCTATACAAAGGGGCGAAGAACGAGCAGTACTTC. The chain recombines TRBV19 with TRBJ2-7; D might be TRBD1 (5 bases). From germline, CDR1 is LNHDA and CDR2 SQIVND (reference sequence). Trimming shortened V by 6 bases and J by 5 bases, and 20 bases separated the two germline ends. This CDR3 spans 15 amino acids.

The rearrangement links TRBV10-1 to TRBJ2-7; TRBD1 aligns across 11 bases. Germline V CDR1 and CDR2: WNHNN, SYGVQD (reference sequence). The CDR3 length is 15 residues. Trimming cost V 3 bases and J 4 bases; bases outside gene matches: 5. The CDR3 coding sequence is TGCGCCAGCAGTGACCGGGACAGGGGGAATTACGAGCAGTACTTC. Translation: CASSDRDRGNYEQYF.

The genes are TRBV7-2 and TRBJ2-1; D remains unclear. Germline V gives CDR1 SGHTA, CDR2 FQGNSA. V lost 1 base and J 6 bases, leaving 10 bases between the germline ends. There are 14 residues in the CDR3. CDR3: CASSLGDSANEQFF. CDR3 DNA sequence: TGTGCCAGCAGCTTAGGCGACTCTGCCAATGAGCAGTTCTTC.

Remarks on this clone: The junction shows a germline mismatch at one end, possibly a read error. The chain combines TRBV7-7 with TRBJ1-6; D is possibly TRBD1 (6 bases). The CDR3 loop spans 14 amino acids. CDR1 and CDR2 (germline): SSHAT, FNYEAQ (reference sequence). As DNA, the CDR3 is TGTGCTAGCAGCTTAGGGGGGTTTAATTCACCCCTCCACTTT. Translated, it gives CASSLGGFNSPLHF.

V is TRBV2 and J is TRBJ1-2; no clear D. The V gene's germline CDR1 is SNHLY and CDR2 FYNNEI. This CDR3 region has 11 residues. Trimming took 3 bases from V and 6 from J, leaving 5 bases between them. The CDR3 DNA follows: TGTGCCAGCAGTGATCAGAATGGCTACACCTTC. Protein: CASSDQNGYTF.

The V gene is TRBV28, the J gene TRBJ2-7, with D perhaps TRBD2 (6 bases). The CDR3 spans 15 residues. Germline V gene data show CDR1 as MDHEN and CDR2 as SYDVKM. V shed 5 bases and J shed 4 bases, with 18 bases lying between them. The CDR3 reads CASSPPEGRKYEQYF. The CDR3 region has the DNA TGTGCCAGCAGTCCCCCGGAGGGCAGGAAATACGAGCAGTACTTC.

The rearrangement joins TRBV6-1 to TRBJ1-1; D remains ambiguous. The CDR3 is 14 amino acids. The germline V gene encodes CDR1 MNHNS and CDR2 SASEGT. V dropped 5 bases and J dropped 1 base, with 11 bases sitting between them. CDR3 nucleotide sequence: TGTGCCAGCAGTTTCGGCGGGCCGAACACTGAAGCTTTCTTT. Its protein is CASSFGGPNTEAFF.

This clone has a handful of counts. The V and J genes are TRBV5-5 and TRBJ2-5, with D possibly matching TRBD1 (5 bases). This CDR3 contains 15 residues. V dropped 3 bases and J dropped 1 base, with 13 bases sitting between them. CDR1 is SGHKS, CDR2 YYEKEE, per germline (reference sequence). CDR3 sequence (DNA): TGTGCCAGCAGCTCCCTGGGGCCACGCCAAGAGACCCAGTACTTC. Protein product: CASSSLGPRQETQYF. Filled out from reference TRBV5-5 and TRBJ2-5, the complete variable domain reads DAGVTQSPTHLIKTRGQQVTLRCSPISGHKSVSWYQQVLGQGPQFIFQYYEKEERGRGNFPDRFSARQFPNYSSELNVNALLLGDSALYLCASSSLGPRQETQYFGPGTRLLVL.

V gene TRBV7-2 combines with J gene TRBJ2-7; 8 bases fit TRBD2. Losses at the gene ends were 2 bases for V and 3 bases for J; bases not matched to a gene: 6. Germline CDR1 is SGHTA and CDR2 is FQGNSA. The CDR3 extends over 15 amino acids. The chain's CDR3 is CASSLRAGGGYEQYF. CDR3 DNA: TGTGCCAGCAGCTTACGGGCGGGGGGAGGCTACGAGCAGTACTTC.

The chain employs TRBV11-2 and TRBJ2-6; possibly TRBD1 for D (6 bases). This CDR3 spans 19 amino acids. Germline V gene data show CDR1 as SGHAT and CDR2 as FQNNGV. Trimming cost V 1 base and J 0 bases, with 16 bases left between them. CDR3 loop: CASSLGWAGALSGANVLTF. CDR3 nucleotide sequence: TGTGCCAGCAGCTTAGGTTGGGCAGGGGCCCTCTCTGGGGCCAACGTCCTGACTTTC.

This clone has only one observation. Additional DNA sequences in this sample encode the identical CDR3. CDR3 protein: CASSQVADSYEQYF. In DNA form, the CDR3 reads TGCGCCAGCAGCCAAGTGGCGGATTCCTACGAGCAGTACTTC. V is TRBV4-1 and J is TRBJ2-7; D not certain. Germline CDR1 is MGHRA and CDR2 is YSYEKL. The length of the CDR3 is 14 residues. Trimming removed 1 base at V and 1 base at J, with 8 bases between.